The clone carrying this T cell receptor beta chain was seen more than once but under ten times. Antigen: not known. CD4+CD45RO+CD25- cells were isolated as memory CD4+ T cells. Germline trimming cut 0 bases from V and 3 bases from J; bases unmatched to any gene: 6. The CDR3 totals 16 residues. Germline V gene lookup returns CDR1 LGHNA and CDR2 YNFKEQ. Study-wide results and limits: Tumor Treg TCRs overlapped most with tumor naive CD4+ cells. Whole repertoires were not studied in the larger cohort, only one V-J beta rearrangement.

Constant-region reverse primers amplified full-length variable regions, followed by semi-nested Nested Universal Primer A PCR. TCRdb ran MiXCR on the 5' RACE reads and lists one entry per CDR3 protein. The repertoire consists of around 7,300 distinct CDR3 sequences, with roughly 37% occurring once and the leading ten covering around 4.8%. The receptor was derived from a female donor with breast cancer. The material sequenced was memory CD4+ T cells sorted from blood. The sample's subset: memory CD4+ T cells, CD4+CD45RO+CD25-. The rearrangement joins TRBV4-2 to TRBJ2-7; 9 nucleotides agree with TRBD2. CDR3 sequence: CASSQDMGLAYYEQYF. CDR3 DNA sequence: TGTGCCAGCAGCCAAGATATGGGACTAGCCTACTACGAGCAGTACTTC.